Given below is one T cell receptor (beta chain) in context. Treatment: oral pan-JAK inhibitor, 5-10 mg twice daily. Alopecia areata patients provided lesional scalp punch biopsies and peripheral blood, both collected for the study. CDR1 and CDR2 (germline): SNHLY, FYNNEI. V shed 3 bases and J shed 4 bases, with 10 bases lying between them. The CDR3 covers 13 residues. These data come from a study of CD8+ T cells in alopecia areata. Whole-study context: Affected scalp percentage set treated patients' severity scores.

RNA was isolated and reverse transcribed to cDNA, the sequencing template. Profiling relied on immunoSEQ multiplex PCR, and the TCRdb table lists in-frame clones only, not all of them. The sample includes roughly 190,000 clones, around 64% of them seen just once. The input for sequencing was CD4+ T cells sorted from blood, taken between weeks 47 and 50, from a patient treated with tofacitinib. The TCR was taken from a human donor with alopecia areata. The chain has TRBV2 and TRBJ2-7, with no clear D. The CDR3 is CASSEGRRYEQYF. CDR3 nucleotides: TGTGCCAGCAGTGAGGGCAGACGGTACGAGCAGTACTTC.